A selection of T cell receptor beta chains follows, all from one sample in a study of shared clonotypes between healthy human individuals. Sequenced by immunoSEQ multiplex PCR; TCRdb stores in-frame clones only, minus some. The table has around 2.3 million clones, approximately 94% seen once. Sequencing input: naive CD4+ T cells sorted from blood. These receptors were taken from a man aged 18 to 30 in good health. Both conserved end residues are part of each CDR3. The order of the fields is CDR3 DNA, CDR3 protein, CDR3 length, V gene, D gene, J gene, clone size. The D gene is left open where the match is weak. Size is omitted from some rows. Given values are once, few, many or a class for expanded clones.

CDR3nt: TGTGCCATCTCGGGACTAGCGGGATACGAGCAGTACTTC; CDR3aa: CAISGLAGYEQYF; len: 13; v_gene: TRBV10-3; d_gene: TRBD2; j_gene: TRBJ2-7; abundance: -
CDR3nt: TGTGCCACCTCGTCCCTCTCTGGGGCCAACGTCCTGACTTTC; CDR3aa: CATSSLSGANVLTF; len: 14; v_gene: TRBV18; d_gene: -; j_gene: TRBJ2-6; abundance: -
CDR3nt: TGTGCCAGCACTGAAAAGACAGGGACCTATGGCTACACCTTC; CDR3aa: CASTEKTGTYGYTF; len: 14; v_gene: TRBV2; d_gene: TRBD1; j_gene: TRBJ1-2; abundance: -
CDR3nt: TGTGCCAGCAGCCTCAACGGACTAGCGGAGACCCAGTACTTC; CDR3aa: CASSLNGLAETQYF; len: 14; v_gene: TRBV7-8; d_gene: TRBD2; j_gene: TRBJ2-5; abundance: -
CDR3nt: TGTGCCAGCAGTGCCCTAGCCCCCGACACCGGGGAGCTGTTTTTT; CDR3aa: CASSALAPDTGELFF; len: 15; v_gene: TRBV25-1; d_gene: -; j_gene: TRBJ2-2; abundance: once
CDR3nt: TGTGCCAGCAGTTTAACCCAGGGGGGCCCTGGGGCCAACGTCCTGACTTTC; CDR3aa: CASSLTQGGPGANVLTF; len: 17; v_gene: TRBV28; d_gene: -; j_gene: TRBJ2-6; abundance: -
CDR3nt: TGTGCCAGCAGTTTCGACTCCTACGAGCAGTACTTC; CDR3aa: CASSFDSYEQYF; len: 12; v_gene: TRBV28; d_gene: -; j_gene: TRBJ2-7; abundance: -
CDR3nt: TGCGCCAGCAATCTTCAGCAGATGAACACTGAAGCTTTCTTT; CDR3aa: CASNLQQMNTEAFF; len: 14; v_gene: TRBV5-1; d_gene: -; j_gene: TRBJ1-1; abundance: once
CDR3nt: TGTGCCAGCAGCAAAGGGACTCCTGGTGGTGAGCAGTTCTTC; CDR3aa: CASSKGTPGGEQFF; len: 14; v_gene: TRBV7-3; d_gene: -; j_gene: TRBJ2-1; abundance: -
CDR3nt: TGTGCCCACGGCGGCCTCCACAATGAGCAGTTCTTC; CDR3aa: CAHGGLHNEQFF; len: 12; v_gene: TRBV10-3; d_gene: -; j_gene: TRBJ2-1; abundance: -
CDR3nt: TGTGCCAGCAGCCCACCCACAGGGTTCGACGAGCAGTACTTC; CDR3aa: CASSPPTGFDEQYF; len: 14; v_gene: TRBV7-8; d_gene: -; j_gene: TRBJ2-7; abundance: -
CDR3nt: TGTGCTAGCAGCCCCCGGGACAGGGGGAGTAGTAGCAATCAGCCCCAGCATTTT; CDR3aa: CASSPRDRGSSSNQPQHF; len: 18; v_gene: TRBV7-7; d_gene: TRBD1; j_gene: TRBJ1-5; abundance: -
CDR3nt: TGTGCCAGCTCACCACGTAGTGGAGAGCAGTTCTTC; CDR3aa: CASSPRSGEQFF; len: 12; v_gene: TRBV18; d_gene: -; j_gene: TRBJ2-1; abundance: -
CDR3nt: TGTGCCAGCAGACACTCCGGGACGCACGAGCAGTACTTC; CDR3aa: CASRHSGTHEQYF; len: 13; v_gene: TRBV2; d_gene: -; j_gene: TRBJ2-7; abundance: -
CDR3nt: TGCGCCAGCAGCTTGGGGACAGGGATTCAGCCCCAGCATTTT; CDR3aa: CASSLGTGIQPQHF; len: 14; v_gene: TRBV5-1; d_gene: TRBD1; j_gene: TRBJ1-5; abundance: -
CDR3nt: TGTGCCATTCGAGGAGATACCTACGAGCAGTACTTC; CDR3aa: CAIRGDTYEQYF; len: 12; v_gene: TRBV10-3; d_gene: -; j_gene: TRBJ2-7; abundance: -
CDR3nt: TGTGCCAGTAGTATAGACCCTCCCCTGGGACAGGGAATGGATGGCTACACCTTC; CDR3aa: CASSIDPPLGQGMDGYTF; len: 18; v_gene: TRBV19; d_gene: TRBD1; j_gene: TRBJ1-2; abundance: -
CDR3nt: TGTGCCAGCAGCCCGATGGGGACTAGCGAATGGAATGAGCAGTTCTTC; CDR3aa: CASSPMGTSEWNEQFF; len: 16; v_gene: TRBV5-6; d_gene: TRBD2; j_gene: TRBJ2-1; abundance: -
CDR3nt: TGTGCCAGCAGTGAGGGTTATCTCCTACGAGAGCAGTACTTC; CDR3aa: CASSEGYLLREQYF; len: 14; v_gene: TRBV2; d_gene: -; j_gene: TRBJ2-7; abundance: -
CDR3nt: TGCGCCAGCAGCTCCGGGACAGCTGACACCGGGGAGCTGTTTTTT; CDR3aa: CASSSGTADTGELFF; len: 15; v_gene: TRBV5-1; d_gene: TRBD1; j_gene: TRBJ2-2; abundance: -
CDR3nt: TGTGCCACCAGGGGACAGGTTGGGACCGGGGAGCTGTTTTTT; CDR3aa: CATRGQVGTGELFF; len: 14; v_gene: TRBV19; d_gene: TRBD1; j_gene: TRBJ2-2; abundance: -
CDR3nt: TGTGCCAGCAGCCGGGACACCACCTCCACAGATACGCAGTATTTT; CDR3aa: CASSRDTTSTDTQYF; len: 15; v_gene: TRBV6-1; d_gene: -; j_gene: TRBJ2-3; abundance: -
CDR3nt: TGTGCCAGCAGTGAAGCGCTGGAGCAGTACTTC; CDR3aa: CASSEALEQYF; len: 11; v_gene: TRBV2; d_gene: -; j_gene: TRBJ2-7; abundance: -
CDR3nt: TGTGCCAGCACCGGGGGTGGCTCCTACGAGCAGTACTTC; CDR3aa: CASTGGGSYEQYF; len: 13; v_gene: TRBV6-1; d_gene: -; j_gene: TRBJ2-7; abundance: once
CDR3nt: TGTGCCAGCAGGAAACAGGGGGCTCGTGAAAAACTGTTTTTT; CDR3aa: CASRKQGAREKLFF; len: 14; v_gene: TRBV6-5; d_gene: TRBD1; j_gene: TRBJ1-4; abundance: -
CDR3nt: TGTGCCAGCAGTAAGGATTTAGGGGATGAGCAGTTCTTC; CDR3aa: CASSKDLGDEQFF; len: 13; v_gene: TRBV27; d_gene: -; j_gene: TRBJ2-1; abundance: -
CDR3nt: TGTGCCAGCAGTCCCCAGCCGAATTACGAGCAGTACTTC; CDR3aa: CASSPQPNYEQYF; len: 13; v_gene: TRBV6-1; d_gene: -; j_gene: TRBJ2-7; abundance: -
CDR3nt: TGTGCCAGCAGCGTAGAGGACCGCTTAGAGACCCAGTACTTC; CDR3aa: CASSVEDRLETQYF; len: 14; v_gene: TRBV9; d_gene: -; j_gene: TRBJ2-5; abundance: once
CDR3nt: TGTGCCAGCGAGGGACCACAAGGGAACACAGATACGCAGTATTTT; CDR3aa: CASEGPQGNTDTQYF; len: 15; v_gene: TRBV10-3; d_gene: -; j_gene: TRBJ2-3; abundance: -
CDR3nt: TGCGCCAGCAGCGGGGGACAGGGTGGCTCCTACAATGAGCAGTTCTTC; CDR3aa: CASSGGQGGSYNEQFF; len: 16; v_gene: TRBV5-1; d_gene: TRBD1; j_gene: TRBJ2-1; abundance: -
CDR3nt: TGTGCCAGCAGGACCCGACAGGGCCAGTACGAGCAGTACTTC; CDR3aa: CASRTRQGQYEQYF; len: 14; v_gene: TRBV27; d_gene: TRBD1; j_gene: TRBJ2-7; abundance: once
CDR3nt: TGCGCCAGCAGCGGACAGGGGGCGGTTGAAGCTTTCTTT; CDR3aa: CASSGQGAVEAFF; len: 13; v_gene: TRBV5-1; d_gene: TRBD1; j_gene: TRBJ1-1; abundance: once
CDR3nt: TGTGCCAGCAGACTCCTCACAGGGGCCCTTCCCTACGAGCAGTACTTC; CDR3aa: CASRLLTGALPYEQYF; len: 16; v_gene: TRBV6-6; d_gene: TRBD1; j_gene: TRBJ2-7; abundance: -
CDR3nt: TGTGCCAGCTCACCGGATCGGAACTCCTACGAGCAGTACTTC; CDR3aa: CASSPDRNSYEQYF; len: 14; v_gene: TRBV18; d_gene: -; j_gene: TRBJ2-7; abundance: -
CDR3nt: TGTGCCAGCAGCCCCGGGACAGGGTTTCCCCACGAGCAGTACTTC; CDR3aa: CASSPGTGFPHEQYF; len: 15; v_gene: TRBV5-6; d_gene: TRBD1; j_gene: TRBJ2-7; abundance: -
CDR3nt: TGTGCCAGCTCACCACCGCAAAGTCTGAACACTGAAGCTTTCTTT; CDR3aa: CASSPPQSLNTEAFF; len: 15; v_gene: TRBV18; d_gene: -; j_gene: TRBJ1-1; abundance: -
CDR3nt: TGTGCCAGCAGCTCCAGGGGCCTAAACACTGAAGCTTTCTTT; CDR3aa: CASSSRGLNTEAFF; len: 14; v_gene: TRBV7-2; d_gene: -; j_gene: TRBJ1-1; abundance: once
CDR3nt: TGTGCTAGTGGTTTGGCTGTAGCGCCAACCTACGAGCAGTACTTC; CDR3aa: CASGLAVAPTYEQYF; len: 15; v_gene: TRBV12-5; d_gene: -; j_gene: TRBJ2-7; abundance: -
CDR3nt: TGTGCCAGCAGTGGACAGGGTCTCGGCCCTGAAAAACTGTTTTTT; CDR3aa: CASSGQGLGPEKLFF; len: 15; v_gene: TRBV2; d_gene: TRBD1; j_gene: TRBJ1-4; abundance: -
CDR3nt: TGTGCCAGCAGTTCCCGGACAGCTAGTAACTATGGCTACACCTTC; CDR3aa: CASSSRTASNYGYTF; len: 15; v_gene: TRBV6-6; d_gene: -; j_gene: TRBJ1-2; abundance: -
CDR3nt: TGTGCCAGCAGTTATAGTGGTGAGCAGTTCTTC; CDR3aa: CASSYSGEQFF; len: 11; v_gene: TRBV6-5; d_gene: -; j_gene: TRBJ2-1; abundance: -
CDR3nt: TGTGCCAGCAGTTACTCTGGCAGTGCCTCCTACGAGCAGTACTTC; CDR3aa: CASSYSGSASYEQYF; len: 15; v_gene: TRBV6-5; d_gene: -; j_gene: TRBJ2-7; abundance: -
CDR3nt: TGTGCCAGCAGGGAGAGCAGACTCACAGATACGCAGTATTTT; CDR3aa: CASRESRLTDTQYF; len: 14; v_gene: TRBV2; d_gene: -; j_gene: TRBJ2-3; abundance: once
CDR3nt: TGTGCCAGCAGCCTATCTCGGACGGCTAACTATGGCTACACCTTC; CDR3aa: CASSLSRTANYGYTF; len: 15; v_gene: TRBV7-2; d_gene: -; j_gene: TRBJ1-2; abundance: -
CDR3nt: TGTGCCATCAAAGTGGCGGCTGGAAACACCATATATTTT; CDR3aa: CAIKVAAGNTIYF; len: 13; v_gene: TRBV10-3; d_gene: -; j_gene: TRBJ1-3; abundance: -
CDR3nt: TGTGCCAGTAGTATGGGCGGGACAGAACAAGAGACCCAGTACTTC; CDR3aa: CASSMGGTEQETQYF; len: 15; v_gene: TRBV19; d_gene: -; j_gene: TRBJ2-5; abundance: -
CDR3nt: TGTGCCAGCAGCTTTTTTAGGACTAGCGGCACAGATACGCAGTATTTT; CDR3aa: CASSFFRTSGTDTQYF; len: 16; v_gene: TRBV7-9; d_gene: TRBD2; j_gene: TRBJ2-3; abundance: -
CDR3nt: TGTGCCAGCAGTGTAGTGCTGACAGGTGGAGAGTCTTTT; CDR3aa: CASSVVLTGGESF; len: 13; v_gene: TRBV2; d_gene: -; j_gene: TRBJ2-2; abundance: -
CDR3nt: TGCGCCAGCAGCCAAGAGTTTTCCACAGCGGCGACCCAGTACTTC; CDR3aa: CASSQEFSTAATQYF; len: 15; v_gene: TRBV4-1; d_gene: -; j_gene: TRBJ2-5; abundance: -
CDR3nt: TGTGCCAGCACATCAACGGACCGAGCCAAAAACATTCAGTACTTC; CDR3aa: CASTSTDRAKNIQYF; len: 15; v_gene: TRBV6-6; d_gene: -; j_gene: TRBJ2-4; abundance: -
CDR3nt: TGTGCCAGCAGCCAAGAGGGCAGTTTTTATGGCTACACCTTC; CDR3aa: CASSQEGSFYGYTF; len: 14; v_gene: TRBV4-2; d_gene: -; j_gene: TRBJ1-2; abundance: once
CDR3nt: TGCGCCAGCAGTGAGTCCTCGACTAGCGGGAGAGCAGATACGCAGTATTTT; CDR3aa: CASSESSTSGRADTQYF; len: 17; v_gene: TRBV10-1; d_gene: TRBD2; j_gene: TRBJ2-3; abundance: once
CDR3nt: TGTGCCAGCAGTTCACAGGGAGGAGGAACAGATACGCAGTATTTT; CDR3aa: CASSSQGGGTDTQYF; len: 15; v_gene: TRBV2; d_gene: -; j_gene: TRBJ2-3; abundance: -